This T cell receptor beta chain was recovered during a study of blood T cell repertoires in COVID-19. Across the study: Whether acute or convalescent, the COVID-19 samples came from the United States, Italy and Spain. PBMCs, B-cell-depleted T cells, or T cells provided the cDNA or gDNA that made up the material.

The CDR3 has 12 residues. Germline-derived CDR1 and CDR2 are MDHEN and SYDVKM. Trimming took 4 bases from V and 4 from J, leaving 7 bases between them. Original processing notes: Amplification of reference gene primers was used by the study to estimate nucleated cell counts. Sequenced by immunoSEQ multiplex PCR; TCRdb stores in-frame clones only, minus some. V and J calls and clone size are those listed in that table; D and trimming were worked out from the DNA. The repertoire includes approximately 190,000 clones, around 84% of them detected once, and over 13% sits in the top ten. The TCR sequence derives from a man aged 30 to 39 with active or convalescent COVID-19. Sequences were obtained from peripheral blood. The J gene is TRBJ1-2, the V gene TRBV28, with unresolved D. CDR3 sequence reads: CASSSRPYGYTF. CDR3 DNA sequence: TGTGCCAGCAGTTCTAGGCCCTATGGCTACACCTTC.